This TCR beta chain was identified in a study of T cell responses to AZD1222 COVID-19 vaccine. Clones were read by immunoSEQ multiplex PCR, and TCRdb kept only the in-frame ones, dropping some. The profile shows roughly 86,000 clones, 80% to 90% of them singletons. The receptor comes from an adult in good health. The material sequenced was peripheral blood, taken on day 0 of AZD1222 vaccination.

CDR3 region: CASSEGTGSRLTQYF. The CDR3 DNA reads as TGTGCCAGCAGTGAGGGGACAGGGTCAAGGTTGACCCAGTACTTC. This chain joins TRBV2 and TRBJ2-5; 9 nucleotides match TRBD1. Per germline, CDR1 SNHLY and CDR2 FYNNEI. This CDR3 comprises 15 residues. V gave up 3 bases and J gave up 7 bases; unmatched junction bases: 9.